The 14 T cell receptor beta chains listed next were all sequenced from one sample in a study of blood T cell repertoires in COVID-19. Data came from immunoSEQ multiplex PCR; TCRdb stores just in-frame clones and leaves some out. This table has around 50,000 clones, just over 85% appearing once. Material for sequencing was peripheral blood. Receptors were obtained from a woman older than 75 with acute or convalescent COVID-19.

This chain links TRBV12-3 or TRBV12-4 with TRBJ2-1; a possible D gene is TRBD1 (6 bases). V gave up 3 bases and J gave up 8 bases, with 11 bases separating them. This CDR3 has 13 amino acids. CDR3 residues: CASSFNRVYEQFF. For the CDR3, the DNA is TGTGCCAGCAGTTTTAACAGGGTCTATGAGCAGTTCTTC.

Only a few counts were recorded for this clone. J is TRBJ2-7 and V is TRBV6-5; D is unresolved. V dropped 0 bases and J dropped 4 bases, with 13 bases sitting between them. CDR1 is MNHEY, CDR2 SVGAGI, per germline. This CDR3 has 15 amino acids. The CDR3 protein is CASSYSRRPSYEQYF. The CDR3 DNA reads TGTGCCAGCAGTTACTCGAGGCGGCCTTCTTACGAGCAGTACTTC.

In its sample, this clone was seen once. The V and J genes are TRBV5-5 and TRBJ1-2, with 10 nucleotides matching TRBD1. V trimming: 1 base; J trimming: 4 bases; junction bases outside the gene matches: 7. CDR1 is SGHKS, CDR2 YYEKEE, per germline (reference sequence). The CDR3 is 16 residues long. The CDR3 region is CASSLRIGQGVYGYTF. CDR3 coding DNA: TGTGCCAGCAGCTTGAGGATAGGACAGGGGGTCTATGGCTACACCTTC.

This chain connects TRBV15 to TRBJ2-3; unclear D gene. The germline V gene has CDR1 LNHNV and CDR2 YYDKDF (reference sequence). Trimming removed 0 bases at V and 5 bases at J, with 6 bases between. This CDR3 spans 13 amino acids. CDR3 sequence reads: CATSRDWRDTQYF. The CDR3 DNA reads TGTGCCACCAGCAGAGATTGGAGAGATACGCAGTATTTT.

This clone showed up just once. The chain uses TRBV11-3 and TRBJ2-1, with D unresolved. V lost 2 bases to trimming and J lost 4 bases, with 6 bases between them. The CDR3 contains 13 residues. Germline lookup yields CDR1 SGHNT and CDR2 YENEEA. As DNA, the CDR3 is TGTGCCAGCAGCTTAAACATATACAATGAGCAGTTCTTC. Its translation: CASSLNIYNEQFF.

The chain uses TRBV7-9 and TRBJ1-1; D remains unclear. Germline V lookup: CDR1 SEHNR, CDR2 FQNEAQ (reference sequence). This CDR3 has 12 amino acids. Trimming stripped 1 base from V and 8 bases from J, with 8 bases between. The CDR3 reads CASSLDRVEAFF. DNA of the CDR3: TGTGCCAGCAGCTTAGATCGAGTAGAAGCTTTCTTT.

V is TRBV25-1 and J is TRBJ1-2; perhaps TRBD1 as D (5 bases). The V end lost 5 bases, the J end lost 2 bases, and 15 bases lay between the germline ends. The germline V gene has CDR1 MGHDK and CDR2 SYGVNS. The CDR3 runs to 15 residues. The CDR3 region is CASSNTTVPNYGYTF. As DNA, the CDR3 is TGTGCCAGCAGTAATACGACAGTTCCGAACTATGGCTACACCTTC.

The J gene is TRBJ1-2, the V gene TRBV5-1; D uncertain. Germline V gives CDR1 SGHRS, CDR2 YFSETQ. The CDR3 totals 15 residues. The V gene lost 0 bases and the J gene lost 3 bases, with 12 bases spanning the gap. CDR3: CASSLEEAPYYGYTF. As DNA, the CDR3 is TGCGCCAGCAGCTTGGAAGAGGCCCCCTACTATGGCTACACCTTC.

V gene TRBV9 combines with J gene TRBJ2-1; 11 bases line up with TRBD2. The CDR3 spans 17 residues. V lost 4 bases, J lost 8 bases, and 14 bases stayed unmatched. CDR1 is SGDLS and CDR2 is YYNGEE in the germline V gene. Written as DNA, the CDR3 is TGTGCCAGCAGCTTCAGACTAGCGGGGTCCTTTAGGGATGAGCAGTTCTTC. Protein sequence: CASSFRLAGSFRDEQFF.

The genes are TRBV7-2 and TRBJ2-2; D is possibly TRBD2 (5 bases). This CDR3 is built from 15 residues. The V gene lost 3 bases and the J gene lost 1 base, with 9 bases spanning the gap. The germline gives CDR1 SGHTA, CDR2 FQGNSA. This chain's CDR3 is CASSFGRGNTGELFF. Here the CDR3 DNA reads TGTGCCAGCAGCTTCGGTCGGGGGAACACCGGGGAGCTGTTTTTT.

The chain couples TRBV4-1 to TRBJ2-5, with 9 positions matching TRBD2. CDR3 length: 16 amino acids. The J segment lost 3 bases and the V segment lost 0 bases, leaving 5 bases of the junction unmatched. The germline CDR1 and CDR2 sequences are MGHRA and YSYEKL. The CDR3 coding sequence is TGCGCCAGCAGCCAAGATTATGAGCGGGGGGAAGAGACCCAGTACTTC. Its translation: CASSQDYERGEETQYF.

The chain has TRBV11-2 and TRBJ2-7; 10 positions agree with TRBD2. The CDR3 covers 16 residues. The junction had 12 bases not matched to a gene; V was cut back by 7 bases and J by 3 bases. Germline loops: CDR1 SGHAT, CDR2 FQNNGV. The CDR3 loop reads CASTLGGASGGYEQYF. The CDR3 DNA follows: TGTGCCAGCACTCTAGGAGGAGCTAGCGGGGGCTACGAGCAGTACTTC.

This chain joins TRBV11-2 and TRBJ2-3; D remains ambiguous. V was pared by 6 bases and J by 8 bases, with 15 bases between. CDR3 size: 13 residues. Germline V gene sequence: CDR1 SGHAT, CDR2 FQNNGV. The CDR3 DNA is TGTGCCAGCAGGCCCCCCACAGATGGTACGCAGTATTTT. Its protein product is CASRPPTDGTQYF.

The chain employs TRBV25-1 and TRBJ2-5, with 10 bases that match TRBD2. V lost 1 base and J lost 5; bases outside the gene matches: 4. Germline V CDR1 and CDR2: MGHDK, SYGVNS. The CDR3 has 15 amino acids. CDR3 coding DNA: TGTGCCAGCAGTGAATCAGCGGGGGGGGCGGAGACCCAGTACTTC. Translation gives CASSESAGGAETQYF.